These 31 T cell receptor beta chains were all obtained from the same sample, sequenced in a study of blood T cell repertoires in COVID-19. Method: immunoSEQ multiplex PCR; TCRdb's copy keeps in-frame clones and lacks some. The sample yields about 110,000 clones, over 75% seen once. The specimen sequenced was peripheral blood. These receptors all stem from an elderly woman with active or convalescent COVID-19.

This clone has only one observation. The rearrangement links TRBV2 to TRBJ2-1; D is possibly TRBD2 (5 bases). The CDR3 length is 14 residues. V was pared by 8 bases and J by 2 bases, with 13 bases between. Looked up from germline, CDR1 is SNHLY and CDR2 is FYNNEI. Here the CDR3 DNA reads TGTGCCAGCTCAAGGCGGGTTACCTACAATGAGCAGTTCTTC. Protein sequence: CASSRRVTYNEQFF.

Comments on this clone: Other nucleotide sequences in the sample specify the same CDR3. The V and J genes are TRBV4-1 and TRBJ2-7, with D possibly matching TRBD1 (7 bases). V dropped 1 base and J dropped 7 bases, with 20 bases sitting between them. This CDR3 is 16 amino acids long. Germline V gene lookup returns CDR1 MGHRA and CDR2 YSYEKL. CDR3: CASSQVQEGAGGEQYF. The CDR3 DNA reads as TGCGCCAGCAGCCAAGTTCAGGAGGGGGCGGGTGGGGAGCAGTACTTC.

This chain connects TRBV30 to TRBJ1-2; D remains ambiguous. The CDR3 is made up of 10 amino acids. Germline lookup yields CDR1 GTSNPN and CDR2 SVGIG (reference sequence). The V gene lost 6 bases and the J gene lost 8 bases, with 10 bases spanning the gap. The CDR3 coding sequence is TGTGCCTGTGAGACATCAGGCTACACCTTC. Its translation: CACETSGYTF.

CDR3 protein: CATQDPRGQGLDEQFF. The CDR3 DNA is TGTGCCACCCAAGACCCTCGGGGACAGGGGCTCGATGAGCAGTTCTTC. The chain recombines TRBV24-1 with TRBJ2-1; 10 bases are a match to TRBD1. Per germline, CDR1 KGHDR and CDR2 SFDVKD. Losses at the gene ends were 9 bases for V and 8 bases for J; bases not matched to a gene: 15. CDR3 length equals 16 residues.

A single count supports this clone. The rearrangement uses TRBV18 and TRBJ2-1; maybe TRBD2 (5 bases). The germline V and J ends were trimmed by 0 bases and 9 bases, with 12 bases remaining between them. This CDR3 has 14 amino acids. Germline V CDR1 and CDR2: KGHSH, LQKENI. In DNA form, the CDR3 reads TGTGCCAGCTCACCACCGGCCCTAGAGGGTGAGCAGTTCTTC. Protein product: CASSPPALEGEQFF.

CDR3: CASSIGGGRFDEQYF. The CDR3 bases are TGTGCCAGTAGTATAGGGGGCGGGAGATTCGACGAGCAGTACTTC. V usage is TRBV19 and J usage is TRBJ2-7; 7 nucleotides align to TRBD2. The CDR3 contains 15 residues. Germline V gene data show CDR1 as LNHDA and CDR2 as SQIVND (reference sequence). V gave up 1 base and J gave up 5 bases; unmatched junction bases: 8.

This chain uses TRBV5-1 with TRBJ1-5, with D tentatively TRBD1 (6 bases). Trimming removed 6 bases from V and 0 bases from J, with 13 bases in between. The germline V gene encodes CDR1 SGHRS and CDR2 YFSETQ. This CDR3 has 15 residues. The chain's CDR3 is CASTNQGNSNQPQHF. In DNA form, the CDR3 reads TGCGCCAGCACAAACCAGGGGAATAGCAATCAGCCCCAGCATTTT.

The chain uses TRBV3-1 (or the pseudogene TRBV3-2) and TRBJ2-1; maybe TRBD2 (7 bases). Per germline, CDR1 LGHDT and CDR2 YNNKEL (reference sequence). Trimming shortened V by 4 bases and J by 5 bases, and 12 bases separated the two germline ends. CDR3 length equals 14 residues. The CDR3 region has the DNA TGTGCCAGCAGCCCACGAGGGGGGGACAATGAGCAGTTCTTC. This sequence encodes CASSPRGGDNEQFF.

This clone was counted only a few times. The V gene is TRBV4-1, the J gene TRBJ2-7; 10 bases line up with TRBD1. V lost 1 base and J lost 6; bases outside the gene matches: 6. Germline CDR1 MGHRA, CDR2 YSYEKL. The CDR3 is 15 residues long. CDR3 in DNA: TGCGCCAGCAGCCAAGCCGGGACAGGGGTCTCCGAGCAGTACTTC. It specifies CASSQAGTGVSEQYF.

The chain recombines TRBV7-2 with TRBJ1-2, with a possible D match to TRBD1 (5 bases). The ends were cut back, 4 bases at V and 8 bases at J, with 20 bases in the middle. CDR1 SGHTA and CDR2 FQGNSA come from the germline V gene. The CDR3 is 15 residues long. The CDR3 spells CASSSGTHTIAGYTF. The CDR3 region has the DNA TGTGCCAGCAGCTCCGGGACTCATACGATAGCCGGCTACACCTTC.

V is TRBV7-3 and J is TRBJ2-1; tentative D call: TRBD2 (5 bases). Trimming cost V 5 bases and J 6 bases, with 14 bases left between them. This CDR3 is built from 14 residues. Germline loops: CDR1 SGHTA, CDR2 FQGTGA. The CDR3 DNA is TGTGCCAGCAGCCCGCGGTTTGGAGGCAATGAGCAGTTCTTC. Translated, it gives CASSPRFGGNEQFF.

The DNA for the CDR3 is TGTGCCAGCAGCTCCGATAGCACTAGCCTGGGCGAGACCCAGTACTTC. This translates into CASSSDSTSLGETQYF. The V gene is TRBV2, the J gene TRBJ2-5; D may be TRBD2 (6 bases). CDR3 length equals 16 residues. The ends were cut back, 6 bases at V and 5 bases at J, with 22 bases in the middle. CDR1 is SNHLY and CDR2 is FYNNEI in the germline V gene.

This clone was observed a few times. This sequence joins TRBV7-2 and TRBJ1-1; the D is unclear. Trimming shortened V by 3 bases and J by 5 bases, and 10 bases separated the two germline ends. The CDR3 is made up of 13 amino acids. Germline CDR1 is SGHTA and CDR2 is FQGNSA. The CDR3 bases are TGTGCCAGCAGCTTGGGCAGGAGGACTGAAGCTTTCTTT. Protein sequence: CASSLGRRTEAFF.

CDR3: CASSLGLAGLKLYNEQFF. For the CDR3, the DNA is TGTGCCAGCAGCTTAGGGCTAGCGGGCCTAAAACTTTACAATGAGCAGTTCTTC. This chain joins TRBV7-2 and TRBJ2-1; 8 bases are a match to TRBD2. J gave up 4 bases and V 1 base, and 12 bases lay outside the gene matches. Germline assignment: CDR1 SGHTA and CDR2 FQGNSA. The CDR3 totals 18 residues.

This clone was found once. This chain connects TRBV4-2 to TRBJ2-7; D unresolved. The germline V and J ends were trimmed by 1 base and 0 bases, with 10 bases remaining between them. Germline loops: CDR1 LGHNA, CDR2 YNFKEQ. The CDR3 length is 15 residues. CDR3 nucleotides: TGTGCCAGCAGCCAAGTGGGCCAAAGCTCCTACGAGCAGTACTTC. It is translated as CASSQVGQSSYEQYF.

The CDR3 sequence is CASSILSQGISEQYF. The CDR3 DNA sequence: TGTGCCAGCAGTATCCTAAGTCAGGGGATCAGCGAGCAGTACTTC. The J gene is TRBJ2-7, the V gene TRBV27, with a tentative D call TRBD1 (6 bases). Deletions cut 5 bases from V and 6 bases from J, with 20 bases between. Germline assignment: CDR1 MNHEY and CDR2 SMNVEV (reference sequence). This CDR3 is built from 15 residues.

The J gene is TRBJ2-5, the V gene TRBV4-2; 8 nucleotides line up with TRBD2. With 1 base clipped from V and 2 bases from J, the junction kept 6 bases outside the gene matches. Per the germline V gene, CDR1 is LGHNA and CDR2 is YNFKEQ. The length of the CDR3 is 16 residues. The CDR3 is CASSQGVAGRQETQYF. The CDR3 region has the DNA TGTGCCAGCAGCCAAGGGGTAGCGGGAAGGCAAGAGACCCAGTACTTC.

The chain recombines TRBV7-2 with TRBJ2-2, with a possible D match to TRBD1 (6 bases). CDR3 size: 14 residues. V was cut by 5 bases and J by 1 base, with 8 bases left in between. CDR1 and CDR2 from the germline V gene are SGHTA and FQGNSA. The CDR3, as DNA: TGTGCCAGCAGCCCGGGACAGAACACCGGGGAGCTGTTTTTT. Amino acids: CASSPGQNTGELFF.

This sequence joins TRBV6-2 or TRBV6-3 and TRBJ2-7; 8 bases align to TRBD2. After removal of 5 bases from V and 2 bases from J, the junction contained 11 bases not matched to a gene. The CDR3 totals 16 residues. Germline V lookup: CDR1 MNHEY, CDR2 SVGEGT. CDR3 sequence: CASSRHSGVLTYEQYF. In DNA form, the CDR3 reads TGTGCCAGCAGTCGCCATAGCGGGGTATTAACCTACGAGCAGTACTTC.

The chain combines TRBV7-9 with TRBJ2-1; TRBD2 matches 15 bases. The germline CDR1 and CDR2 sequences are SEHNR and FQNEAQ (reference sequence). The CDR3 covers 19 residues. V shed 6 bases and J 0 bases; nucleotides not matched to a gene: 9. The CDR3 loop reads CASRPRGGLAGGSYNEQFF. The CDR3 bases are TGTGCCAGCAGACCGAGGGGGGGACTAGCGGGAGGCTCCTACAATGAGCAGTTCTTC.

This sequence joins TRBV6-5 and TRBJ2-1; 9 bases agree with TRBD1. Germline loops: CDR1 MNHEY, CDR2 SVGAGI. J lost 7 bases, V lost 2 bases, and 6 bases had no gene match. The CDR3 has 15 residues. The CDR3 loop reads CASSYATGGMNEQFF. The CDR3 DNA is TGTGCCAGCAGTTACGCCACAGGGGGCATGAATGAGCAGTTCTTC.

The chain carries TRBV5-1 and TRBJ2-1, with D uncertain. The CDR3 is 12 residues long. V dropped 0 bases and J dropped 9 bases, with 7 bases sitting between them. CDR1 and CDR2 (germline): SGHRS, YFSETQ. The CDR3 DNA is TGCGCCAGCAGCTTGGGTTATTCTGAGCAGTTCTTC. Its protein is CASSLGYSEQFF.

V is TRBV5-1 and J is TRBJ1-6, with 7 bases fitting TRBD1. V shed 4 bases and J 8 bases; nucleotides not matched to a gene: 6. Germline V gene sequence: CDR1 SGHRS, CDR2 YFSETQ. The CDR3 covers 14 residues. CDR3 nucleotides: TGCGCCAGCAGCCTTCAGGGGGGCGATTCACCCCTCCACTTT. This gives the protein CASSLQGGDSPLHF.

This chain's CDR3 is CASSSEGTGGFLAKNIQYF. CDR3 in DNA: TGTGCCAGCAGCTCGGAGGGGACAGGGGGATTTCTAGCCAAAAACATTCAGTACTTC. The chain couples TRBV11-2 to TRBJ2-4; 11 bases line up with TRBD1. J lost 0 bases, V lost 4 bases, and 11 bases had no gene match. This CDR3 is built from 19 residues. Per germline, CDR1 SGHAT and CDR2 FQNNGV.

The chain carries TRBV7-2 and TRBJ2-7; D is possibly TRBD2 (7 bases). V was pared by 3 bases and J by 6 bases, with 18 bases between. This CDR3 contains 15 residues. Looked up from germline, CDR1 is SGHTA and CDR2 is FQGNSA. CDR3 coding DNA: TGTGCCAGCAGCTTCTTAAGCGGGACACGCGGCGAGCAGTACTTC. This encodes CASSFLSGTRGEQYF.

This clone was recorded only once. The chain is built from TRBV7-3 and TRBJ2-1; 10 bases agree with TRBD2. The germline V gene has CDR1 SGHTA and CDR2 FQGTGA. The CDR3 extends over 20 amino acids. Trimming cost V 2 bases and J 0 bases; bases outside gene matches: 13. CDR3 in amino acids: CASSLWPAGGPQSSYNEQFF. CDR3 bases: TGTGCCAGCAGCTTATGGCCAGCGGGAGGGCCCCAAAGCTCCTACAATGAGCAGTTCTTC.

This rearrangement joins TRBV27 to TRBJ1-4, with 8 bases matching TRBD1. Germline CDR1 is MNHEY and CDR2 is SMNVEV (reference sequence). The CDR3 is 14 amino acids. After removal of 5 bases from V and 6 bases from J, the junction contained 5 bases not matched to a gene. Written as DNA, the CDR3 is TGTGCCAGCAGTCCCCAGGGGGCGTATGAAAAACTGTTTTTT. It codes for CASSPQGAYEKLFF.

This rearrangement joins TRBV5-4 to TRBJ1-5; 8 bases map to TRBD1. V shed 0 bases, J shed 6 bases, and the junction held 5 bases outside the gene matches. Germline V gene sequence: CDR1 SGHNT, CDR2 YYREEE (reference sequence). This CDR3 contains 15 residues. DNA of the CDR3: TGTGCCAGCAGCTTGGGGACAGGGAAGGGTCAGCCCCAGCATTTT. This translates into CASSLGTGKGQPQHF.

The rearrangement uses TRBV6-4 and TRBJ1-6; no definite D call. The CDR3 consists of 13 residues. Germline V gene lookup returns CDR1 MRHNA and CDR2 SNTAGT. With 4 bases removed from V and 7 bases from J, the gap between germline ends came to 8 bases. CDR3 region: CASSADYNSPLHF. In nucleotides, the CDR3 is TGTGCCAGCAGTGCTGACTACAATTCACCCCTCCACTTT.

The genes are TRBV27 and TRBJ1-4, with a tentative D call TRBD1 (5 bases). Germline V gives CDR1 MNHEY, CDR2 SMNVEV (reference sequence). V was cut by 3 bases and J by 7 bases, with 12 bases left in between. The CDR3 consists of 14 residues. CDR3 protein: CASSFRGLGEKLFF. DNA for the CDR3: TGTGCCAGCAGTTTTAGGGGCTTAGGTGAAAAACTGTTTTTT.

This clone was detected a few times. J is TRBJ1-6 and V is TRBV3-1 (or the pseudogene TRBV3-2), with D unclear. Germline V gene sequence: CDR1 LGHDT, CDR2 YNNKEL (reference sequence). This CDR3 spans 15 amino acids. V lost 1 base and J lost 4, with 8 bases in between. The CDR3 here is CASSQGAGYNSPLHF. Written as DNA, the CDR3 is TGTGCCAGCAGCCAAGGGGCAGGTTATAATTCACCCCTCCACTTT.